The entry below describes one TCR beta chain. Its antigen is unidentified. A sample-barcoded 5' primer and a J-beta primer mix were used in a second PCR of roughly 6 to 11 cycles. Every cDNA molecule bore a tag from a template-switch adaptor containing 12 random nucleotides. Sequencing of every sample gave 2.5 million or more CDR3-containing paired-end reads. TCRdb re-analysed the 5' RACE reads in MiXCR, keeping a single row per CDR3 protein. The sample records over 1.5 million distinct CDR3 sequences, around 50% being singletons. Trimming took 6 bases from V and 3 from J, leaving 10 bases between them. In germline, CDR1 is SGHDT, CDR2 YYEEEE. The CDR3 extends over 13 amino acids. These data belong to a study of blood T cells in healthy people across ages. Regarding the study as a whole: Those diversity estimates obtained from one million T cells were thought to be underestimates. Fewer expanded clones and more diversity marked long-lived versus aged donors.

V is TRBV5-6 and J is TRBJ2-1; D remains unclear. The clonotype comes from a woman between 40 and 50 years old in good health. The sequencing input was blood. CDR3 nucleotide sequence: TGTGCCAGCATGGGCAGAGTCTACAATGAGCAGTTCTTC. Protein product: CASMGRVYNEQFF.